This T cell receptor (beta chain) was documented in a study of OX40 agonist ivuxolimab in advanced cancers. Background for the entire study: Ivuxolimab was an agonistic, fully human IgG2 monoclonal antibody directed against OX40 (CD134), a costimulatory receptor. Intravenous ivuxolimab was administered to patients every 2 weeks at six dose levels: 0.01, 0.1, 0.3, 1.5, 3 and 10 mg/kg. Of the roughly 54 patients in dose escalation, about 20 had hepatocellular carcinoma, roughly 15 had melanoma, 9 had renal cell carcinoma and 9 had head and neck cancer. A male proportion of 75% to 85% and a mean age of around 60 years, ranging from roughly 20 to 80, were recorded for the dose-escalation cohort. Patients were allowed to have had prior anti-PD-1, anti-PD-L1 or anti-CTLA-4 therapy, and approximately 43% of the dose-escalation patients had previously received checkpoint inhibitors. Partial responses occurred in three dose-escalation patients, of whom one had hepatocellular carcinoma and two had cutaneous melanoma. The purpose of peripheral TCRbeta sequencing was to test whether ivuxolimab changed TCR sequence diversity and led to clonal T-cell expansion. The monotherapy dose-escalation portion (N of about 49 patients) of the phase I ivuxolimab trial is reported in the paper.

Patients with a history of autoimmune disease or receiving systemic immunosuppression were excluded from the trial. In every dose cohort, peripheral blood was drawn for TCR sequencing at baseline, cycle 4 day 1, and cycle 7 day 1. The samples were drawn from a first-in-human, open-label, multicenter phase I dose-escalation trial of ivuxolimab. Adults with locally advanced or metastatic melanoma, renal cell, hepatocellular, or head and neck squamous cell carcinoma were enrolled in the trial. Before TCR sequencing, CD4+ T cells and CD8+ T cells were sorted from peripheral blood as separate populations. Germline trimming: 4 bases from V, 0 bases from J; junction bases outside gene matches: 6. The germline V gene provides CDR1 SGHDT and CDR2 YYEEEE. Measured from the cysteine to the phenylalanine, the CDR3 is 16 residues long. The CDR3 DNA has 48 bases and is translated from base 1. Study-wide findings and limitations: After ivuxolimab, CD8+ T cells had more expanded clones than CD4+ T cells on average. Low levels of normalized T-cell clonal expansion were also seen in some patients who did not respond. At doses of 0.1 to 3.0 mg/kg, clonal expansion of both CD4+ and CD8+ blood T cells was observed from baseline to week 6. The antigen specificity of the clonally expanded peripheral T cells was not determined. In the 0.1-3.0 mg/kg groups, partial responders were among the patients with the lowest normalized peripheral clonal expansion, particularly in CD8+ T cells.

Genomic DNA was extracted from sorted cells for sequencing of the TCRbeta CDR3 region. The immunoSEQ Assay was used to sequence the TCRbeta CDR3 regions. Drawn from immuneACCESS, this table holds only the in-frame rearrangements with V and J called that TCRdb kept. Clones are partly lost; checked studies trace under half to an unresolved V gene and leave the rest unexplained. This sample has over 55,000 clones in its table, and approximately 83% of those were observed once. The ten largest clones add up to 0.65% to 0.85% of the sample. As concerns this clone: Its antigen remains unidentified. Base qualities are missing; no much larger clone stands one base away.

This receptor was obtained from an adult with an advanced solid tumor such as melanoma, head and neck, liver or kidney cancer. Sequencing used CD4+ or CD8+ T cells sorted from blood, obtained in a trial of the OX40 agonist ivuxolimab. The rearrangement combines TRBV5-6 with TRBJ1-3, with 8 bases aligning to TRBD1. The CDR3: CASSVTGTGSGNTIYF. The DNA is as follows: TGTGCCAGCAGCGTTACCGGGACAGGCTCTGGAAACACCATATATTTT.